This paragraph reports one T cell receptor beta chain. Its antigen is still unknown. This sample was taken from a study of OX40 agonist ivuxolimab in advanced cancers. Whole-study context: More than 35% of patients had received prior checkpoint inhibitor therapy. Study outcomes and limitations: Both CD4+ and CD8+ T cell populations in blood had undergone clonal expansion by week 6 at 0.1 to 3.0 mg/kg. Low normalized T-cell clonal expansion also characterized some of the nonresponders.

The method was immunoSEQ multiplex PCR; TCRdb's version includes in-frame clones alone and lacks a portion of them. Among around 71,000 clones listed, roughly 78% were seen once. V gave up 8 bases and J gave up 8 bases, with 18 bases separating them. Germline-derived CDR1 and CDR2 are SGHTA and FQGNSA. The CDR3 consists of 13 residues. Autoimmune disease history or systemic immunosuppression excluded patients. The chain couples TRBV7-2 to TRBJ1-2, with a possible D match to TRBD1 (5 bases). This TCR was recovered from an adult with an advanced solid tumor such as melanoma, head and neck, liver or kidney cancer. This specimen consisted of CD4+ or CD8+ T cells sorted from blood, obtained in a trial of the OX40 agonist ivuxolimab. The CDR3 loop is CASGYVGVGGYTF. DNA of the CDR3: TGTGCCAGCGGATACGTGGGGGTCGGCGGCTACACCTTC. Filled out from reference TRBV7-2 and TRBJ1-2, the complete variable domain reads GAGVSQSPSNKVTEKGKDVELRCDPISGHTALYWYRQSLGQGLEFLIYFQGNSAPDKSGLPSDRFSAERTGGSVSTLTIQRTQQEDSAVYLCASGYVGVGGYTFGSGTRLTVV.